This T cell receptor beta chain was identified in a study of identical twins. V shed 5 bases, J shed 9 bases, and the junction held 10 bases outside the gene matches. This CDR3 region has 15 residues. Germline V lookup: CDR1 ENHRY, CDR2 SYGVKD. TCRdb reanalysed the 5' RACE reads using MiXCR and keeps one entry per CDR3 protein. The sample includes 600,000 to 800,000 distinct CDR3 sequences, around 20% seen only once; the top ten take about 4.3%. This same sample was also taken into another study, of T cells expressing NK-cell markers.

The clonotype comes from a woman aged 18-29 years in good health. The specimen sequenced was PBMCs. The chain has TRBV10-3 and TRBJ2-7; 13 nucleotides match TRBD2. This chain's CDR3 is CAISQTSGRIRAQYF. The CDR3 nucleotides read TGTGCCATCAGTCAGACTAGCGGGAGGATTCGTGCGCAGTACTTC.